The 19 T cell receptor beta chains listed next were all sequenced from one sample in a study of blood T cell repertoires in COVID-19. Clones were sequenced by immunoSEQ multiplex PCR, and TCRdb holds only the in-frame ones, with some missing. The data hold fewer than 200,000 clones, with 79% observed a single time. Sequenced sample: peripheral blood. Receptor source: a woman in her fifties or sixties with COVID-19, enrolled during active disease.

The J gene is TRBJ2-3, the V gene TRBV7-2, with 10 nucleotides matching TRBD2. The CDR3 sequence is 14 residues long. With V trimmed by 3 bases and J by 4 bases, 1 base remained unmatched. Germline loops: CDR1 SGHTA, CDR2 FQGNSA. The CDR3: CASSFGTSADTQYF. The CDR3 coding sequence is TGTGCCAGCAGCTTTGGGACTAGCGCAGATACGCAGTATTTT.

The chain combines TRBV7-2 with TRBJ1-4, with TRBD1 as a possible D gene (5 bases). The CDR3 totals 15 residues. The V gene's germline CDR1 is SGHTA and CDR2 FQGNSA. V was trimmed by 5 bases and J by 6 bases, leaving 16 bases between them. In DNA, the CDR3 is TGTGCCAGCAGCGCCCAAGGGGTGTCGGATGAAAAACTGTTTTTT. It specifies CASSAQGVSDEKLFF.

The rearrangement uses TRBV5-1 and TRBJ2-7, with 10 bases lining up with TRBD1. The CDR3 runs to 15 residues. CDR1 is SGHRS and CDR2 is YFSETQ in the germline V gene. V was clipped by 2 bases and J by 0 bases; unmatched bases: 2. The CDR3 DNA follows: TGCGCCAGCAGCTTAAGGACAGGGGGCTCCTACGAGCAGTACTTC. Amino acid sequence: CASSLRTGGSYEQYF.

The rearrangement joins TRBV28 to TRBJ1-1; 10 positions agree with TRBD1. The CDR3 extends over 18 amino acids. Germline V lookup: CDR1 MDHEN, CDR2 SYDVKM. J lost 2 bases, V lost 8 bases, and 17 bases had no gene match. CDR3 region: CASFFARDRGGRNTEAFF. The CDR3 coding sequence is TGTGCCAGCTTCTTCGCTCGGGACAGGGGAGGGCGAAACACTGAAGCTTTCTTT.

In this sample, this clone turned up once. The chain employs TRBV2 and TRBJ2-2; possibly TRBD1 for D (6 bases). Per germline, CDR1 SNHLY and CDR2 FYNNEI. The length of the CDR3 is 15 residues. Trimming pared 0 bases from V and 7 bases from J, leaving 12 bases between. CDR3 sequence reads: CASSEAAGVGGELFF. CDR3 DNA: TGTGCCAGCAGTGAAGCGGCAGGGGTGGGCGGGGAGCTGTTTTTT.

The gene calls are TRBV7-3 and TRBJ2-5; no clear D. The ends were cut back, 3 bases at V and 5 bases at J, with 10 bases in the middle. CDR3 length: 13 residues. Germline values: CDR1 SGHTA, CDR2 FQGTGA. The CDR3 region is CASSFRFGETQYF. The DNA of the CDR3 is TGTGCCAGCAGCTTTCGCTTTGGCGAGACCCAGTACTTC.

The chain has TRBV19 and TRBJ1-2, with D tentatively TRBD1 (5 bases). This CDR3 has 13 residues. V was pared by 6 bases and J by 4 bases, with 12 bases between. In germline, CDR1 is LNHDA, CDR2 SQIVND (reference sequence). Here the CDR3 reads CASSRAGGYGYTF. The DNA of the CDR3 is TGTGCCAGTAGCAGAGCCGGGGGCTATGGCTACACCTTC.

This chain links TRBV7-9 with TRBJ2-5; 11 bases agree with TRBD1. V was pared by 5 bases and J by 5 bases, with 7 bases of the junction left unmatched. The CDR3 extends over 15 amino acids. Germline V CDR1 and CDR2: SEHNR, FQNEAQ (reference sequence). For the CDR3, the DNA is TGTGCCAGCAGCCCCCGGACAGGGGGCTTGGAGACCCAGTACTTC. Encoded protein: CASSPRTGGLETQYF. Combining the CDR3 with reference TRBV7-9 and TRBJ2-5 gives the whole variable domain DTGVSQNPRHKITKRGQNVTFRCDPISEHNRLYWYRQTLGQGPEFLTYFQNEAQLEKSRLLSDRFSAERPKGSFSTLEIQRTEQGDSAMYLCASSPRTGGLETQYFGPGTRLLVL.

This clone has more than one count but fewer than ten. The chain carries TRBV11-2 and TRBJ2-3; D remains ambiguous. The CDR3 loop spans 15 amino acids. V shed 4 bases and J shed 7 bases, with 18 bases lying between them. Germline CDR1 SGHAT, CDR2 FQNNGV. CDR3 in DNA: TGTGCCAGCAGCTCTCCAGGTCTGACGTTATATACGCAGTATTTT. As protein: CASSSPGLTLYTQYF.

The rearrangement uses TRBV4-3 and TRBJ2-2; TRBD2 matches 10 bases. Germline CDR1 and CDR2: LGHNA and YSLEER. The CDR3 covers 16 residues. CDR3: CASGPSGSSWAGELFF. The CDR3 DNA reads TGCGCGTCTGGCCCTAGCGGGAGTAGCTGGGCCGGGGAGCTGTTTTTT.

CDR3 nucleotide sequence: TGTGCCAGCAGCTTTGGGACAGCTAATGAAAAACTGTTTTTT. This translates into CASSFGTANEKLFF. This chain uses TRBV5-4 with TRBJ1-4, with TRBD1 matching 7 bases. There are 14 residues in the CDR3. With 2 bases clipped from V and 3 bases from J, the junction kept 1 base outside the gene matches. Germline V gene sequence: CDR1 SGHNT, CDR2 YYREEE (reference sequence).

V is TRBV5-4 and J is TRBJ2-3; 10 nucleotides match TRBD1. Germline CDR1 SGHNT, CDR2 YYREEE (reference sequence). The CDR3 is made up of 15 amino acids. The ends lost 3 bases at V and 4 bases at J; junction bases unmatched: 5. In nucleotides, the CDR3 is TGTGCCAGCAGCTCCGGGACAGGGGAAGCAGATACGCAGTATTTT. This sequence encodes CASSSGTGEADTQYF.

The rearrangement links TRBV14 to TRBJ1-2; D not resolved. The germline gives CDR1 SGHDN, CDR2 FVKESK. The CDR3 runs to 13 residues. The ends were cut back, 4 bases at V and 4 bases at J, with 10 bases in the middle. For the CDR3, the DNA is TGTGCCAGCAGCCCCAGGCTCGGCTATGGCTACACCTTC. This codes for CASSPRLGYGYTF.

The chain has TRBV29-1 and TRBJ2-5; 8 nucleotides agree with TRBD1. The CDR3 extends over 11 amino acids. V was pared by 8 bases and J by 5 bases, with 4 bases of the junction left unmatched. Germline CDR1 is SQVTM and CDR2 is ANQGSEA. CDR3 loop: CSSDRGETQYF. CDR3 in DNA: TGCAGCAGCGACAGGGGTGAGACCCAGTACTTC.

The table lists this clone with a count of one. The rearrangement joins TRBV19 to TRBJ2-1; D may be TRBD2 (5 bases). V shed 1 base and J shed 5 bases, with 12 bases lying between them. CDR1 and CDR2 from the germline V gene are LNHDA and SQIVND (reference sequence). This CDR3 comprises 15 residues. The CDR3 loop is CASSIVATRDNEQFF. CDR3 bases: TGTGCCAGTAGTATAGTGGCGACGCGGGACAATGAGCAGTTCTTC.

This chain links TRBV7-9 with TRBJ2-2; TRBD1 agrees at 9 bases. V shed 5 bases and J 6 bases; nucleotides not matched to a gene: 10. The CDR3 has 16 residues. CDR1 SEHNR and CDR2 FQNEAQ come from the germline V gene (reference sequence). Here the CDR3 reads CASSPPAGQGAGELFF. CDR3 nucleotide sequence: TGTGCCAGCAGCCCCCCGGCGGGACAGGGCGCCGGGGAGCTGTTTTTT.

The CDR3 protein is CASSPQGDGNTIYF. The CDR3 DNA follows: TGCGCCAGCAGCCCACAGGGGGACGGAAACACCATATATTTT. This chain connects TRBV5-1 to TRBJ1-3; 8 bases fit TRBD1. The J segment lost 4 bases and the V segment lost 4 bases, leaving 4 bases of the junction unmatched. Germline V gene lookup returns CDR1 SGHRS and CDR2 YFSETQ. The CDR3 is made up of 14 amino acids.

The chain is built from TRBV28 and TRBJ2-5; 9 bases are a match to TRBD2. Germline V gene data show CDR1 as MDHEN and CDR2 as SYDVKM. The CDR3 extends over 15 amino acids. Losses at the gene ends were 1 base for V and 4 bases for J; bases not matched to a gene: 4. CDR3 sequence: CASSLLGGRGETQYF. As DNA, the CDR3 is TGTGCCAGCAGTTTATTAGGCGGGAGGGGAGAGACCCAGTACTTC.

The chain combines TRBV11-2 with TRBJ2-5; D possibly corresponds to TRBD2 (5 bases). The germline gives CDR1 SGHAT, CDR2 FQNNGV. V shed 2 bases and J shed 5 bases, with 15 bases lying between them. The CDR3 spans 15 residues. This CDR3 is CASSLSWGRGETQYF. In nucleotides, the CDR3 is TGTGCCAGCAGCTTAAGCTGGGGAAGAGGGGAGACCCAGTACTTC. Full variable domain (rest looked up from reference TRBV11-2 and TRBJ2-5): EAGVAQSPRYKIIEKRQSVAFWCNPISGHATLYWYQQILGQGPKLLIQFQNNGVVDDSQLPKDRFSAERLKGVDSTLKIQPAKLEDSAVYLCASSLSWGRGETQYFGPGTRLLVL.